Presented here are 17 T cell receptor beta chains from one specimen sequenced in a study of blood T cell repertoires in COVID-19. Assay: immunoSEQ multiplex PCR; the TCRdb copy retains only in-frame clones and omits some. The table records 300,000 to 450,000 clones, more than 80% of them present only once. The sequenced sample was PBMCs or T cells enriched from blood (not recorded which). The receptors shown here come from a man aged 18 to 29 who had recovered from COVID-19.

The chain employs TRBV7-2 and TRBJ1-3; the D gene is possibly TRBD1 (6 bases). Germline assignment: CDR1 SGHTA and CDR2 FQGNSA. V lost 5 bases to trimming and J lost 0 bases, with 11 bases between them. The CDR3 has 15 residues. CDR3 residues: CASSPQGDSGNTIYF. CDR3 nucleotide sequence: TGTGCCAGCAGCCCACAGGGCGACTCTGGAAACACCATATATTTT.

This clone turned up a few times. J is TRBJ1-1 and V is TRBV12-3 or TRBV12-4; D is perhaps TRBD1 (6 bases). The CDR3 covers 12 residues. V shed 1 base and J shed 9 bases, with 9 bases lying between them. CDR3 sequence (DNA): TGTGCCAGCAGTTTAGTCGGGGGGCAAGCTTTCTTT. Amino acid sequence: CASSLVGGQAFF.

This clone was seen a single time. V is TRBV5-6 and J is TRBJ1-6, with 8 nucleotides matching TRBD1. V was clipped by 4 bases and J by 10 bases; unmatched bases: 10. The CDR3 sequence is 15 residues long. Germline V gene lookup returns CDR1 SGHDT and CDR2 YYEEEE. CDR3 in amino acids: CASSLSGQGYSPLHF. The DNA for the CDR3 is TGTGCCAGCAGCCTCAGCGGACAGGGTTACTCACCCCTCCACTTT.

The chain couples TRBV3-1 (or the pseudogene TRBV3-2) to TRBJ1-4, with 8 bases matching TRBD1. The V gene's germline CDR1 is LGHDT and CDR2 YNNKEL (reference sequence). With V trimmed by 0 bases and J by 4 bases, 7 bases remained unmatched. The length of the CDR3 is 17 residues. This CDR3 reads CASSQERVGQGNEKLFF. CDR3 DNA: TGTGCCAGCAGCCAAGAAAGGGTAGGACAGGGTAATGAAAAACTGTTTTTT.

The chain carries TRBV27 and TRBJ1-5; 7 bases line up with TRBD1. The CDR3 is made up of 14 amino acids. Germline V gene lookup returns CDR1 MNHEY and CDR2 SMNVEV (reference sequence). V trimming: 3 bases; J trimming: 5 bases; junction bases outside the gene matches: 4. The CDR3 sequence: CASSFGTADQPQHF. The DNA of the CDR3 is TGTGCCAGCAGTTTTGGGACAGCCGATCAGCCCCAGCATTTT.

J is TRBJ2-7 and V is TRBV2, with D possibly matching TRBD2 (6 bases). This CDR3 is 14 amino acids long. Trimming removed 3 bases at V and 6 bases at J, with 15 bases between. Per the germline V gene, CDR1 is SNHLY and CDR2 is FYNNEI. The CDR3 here is CASSEGLFNFEQYF. DNA of the CDR3: TGTGCCAGCAGTGAGGGACTTTTCAATTTCGAGCAGTACTTC.

The rearrangement uses TRBV13 and TRBJ1-3; D not resolved. V lost 4 bases and J lost 0, with 10 bases in between. Looked up from germline, CDR1 is PRHDT and CDR2 is FYEKMQ (reference sequence). The CDR3 consists of 15 residues. CDR3 residues: CASSYQAGSGNTIYF. CDR3 DNA: TGTGCCAGCAGCTACCAGGCCGGCTCTGGAAACACCATATATTTT.

The rearrangement links TRBV5-5 to TRBJ2-1; D is possibly TRBD1 (7 bases). This CDR3 comprises 15 residues. Trimming shortened V by 3 bases and J by 0 bases, and 10 bases separated the two germline ends. Per the germline V gene, CDR1 is SGHKS and CDR2 is YYEKEE (reference sequence). CDR3 sequence: CASSSQGGSYNEQFF. CDR3 in DNA: TGTGCCAGCAGCTCCCAGGGGGGCTCCTACAATGAGCAGTTCTTC.

V is TRBV18 and J is TRBJ1-1; 8 bases line up with TRBD1. The CDR3 is 17 amino acids. The V segment lost 2 bases and the J segment 1 base; nucleotides outside the gene matches: 9. Per the germline V gene, CDR1 is KGHSH and CDR2 is LQKENI. DNA of the CDR3: TGTGCCAGCTCACCAAGGGACAGGACAAAAACGAACACTGAAGCTTTCTTT. Translation gives CASSPRDRTKTNTEAFF. The full variable domain, with the rest looked up from reference TRBV18 and TRBJ1-1, is NAGVMQNPRHLVRRRGQEARLRCSPMKGHSHVYWYRQLPEEGLKFMVYLQKENIIDESGMPKERFSAEFPKEGPSILRIQQVVRGDSAAYFCASSPRDRTKTNTEAFFGQGTRLTVV.

The V call is TRBV5-4, the J call TRBJ2-2, with a possible D match to TRBD2 (5 bases). V was clipped by 2 bases and J by 3 bases, with 11 bases between them. The CDR3 spans 15 residues. Germline CDR1 and CDR2: SGHNT and YYREEE (reference sequence). Here the CDR3 reads CASSLQGRDTGELFF. The CDR3 bases are TGTGCCAGCAGCTTACAAGGGAGAGACACCGGGGAGCTGTTTTTT.

The chain combines TRBV9 with TRBJ2-5; 14 bases match TRBD2. This CDR3 is 17 amino acids long. CDR1 is SGDLS and CDR2 is YYNGEE in the germline V gene. J gave up 5 bases and V 0 bases, and 6 bases lay outside the gene matches. CDR3 protein: CASSVARTSGGKETQYF. CDR3 DNA sequence: TGTGCCAGCAGCGTAGCCCGGACTAGCGGGGGGAAGGAGACCCAGTACTTC.

V usage is TRBV9 and J usage is TRBJ2-3; 9 positions match TRBD1. The V segment lost 4 bases and the J segment 2 bases; nucleotides outside the gene matches: 5. CDR3 length equals 15 residues. From germline, CDR1 is SGDLS and CDR2 YYNGEE. The CDR3 DNA follows: TGTGCCAGCAGCCCTTACAGGGGGCCCACAGATACGCAGTATTTT. Amino acids: CASSPYRGPTDTQYF.

V is TRBV5-6 and J is TRBJ2-2; perhaps TRBD2 as D (6 bases). This CDR3 has 16 residues. V was clipped by 1 base and J by 0 bases, with 10 bases between them. CDR1 is SGHDT and CDR2 is YYEEEE in the germline V gene. Here the CDR3 DNA reads TGTGCCAGCAGCTTGCCGGAGGGTCCGAACACCGGGGAGCTGTTTTTT. This translates into CASSLPEGPNTGELFF.

The count of this clone is one. The V call is TRBV6-5, the J call TRBJ1-2; the D gene is possibly TRBD1 (6 bases). CDR3 length: 14 amino acids. V lost 6 bases and J lost 4, with 15 bases in between. Germline V CDR1 and CDR2: MNHEY, SVGAGI. In DNA, the CDR3 is TGTGCCAGCAGCAGACAGGAAGGAAGCTATGGCTACACCTTC. It yields the protein CASSRQEGSYGYTF.

This rearrangement joins TRBV21-1 to TRBJ2-3; the table calls TRBD2, which could not be checked here. TRBV21-1 is termed a pseudogene. The CDR3 is 15 amino acids. CDR3 sequence reads: CASSNRTCGTDTQYF. The CDR3 DNA follows: TGTGCCAGCAGCAATCGGACTTGTGGCACAGATACGCAGTATTTT.

The rearrangement links TRBV11-2 to TRBJ2-5; TRBD1 aligns across 8 bases. Per the germline V gene, CDR1 is SGHAT and CDR2 is FQNNGV. CDR3 length: 16 amino acids. J lost 4 bases, V lost 6 bases, and 13 bases had no gene match. Here the CDR3 reads CASRAVGRTGRETQYF. CDR3 DNA sequence: TGTGCCAGCAGAGCAGTGGGACGGACAGGGCGAGAGACCCAGTACTTC.

The CDR3 bases are TGTGCCAGCAGTTACGAGGGGGCAAAACAGTACTTC. Translating gives CASSYEGAKQYF. This chain joins TRBV6-5 and TRBJ2-7; 7 nucleotides match TRBD1. After removal of 2 bases from V and 10 bases from J, the junction contained 5 bases not matched to a gene. The CDR3 is 12 residues long. The germline V gene has CDR1 MNHEY and CDR2 SVGAGI.